This note documents a single T cell receptor beta chain sequence. The antigen is not known. TCRdb's table, derived via immunoSEQ multiplex PCR, lists solely in-frame clones and lacks some. This table holds roughly 70,000 clones, roughly four fifths found once. This sample was included in a study of T cell responses to AZD1222 COVID-19 vaccine. Study results and caveats: Two doses of AZD1222 preceded a rise in Spike-specific TCR breadth and depth.

The V gene lost 2 bases and the J gene lost 0 bases, with 7 bases spanning the gap. The germline CDR1 and CDR2 sequences are MNHEY and SMNVEV (reference sequence). This CDR3 spans 14 amino acids. The receptor's source is an adult in good health. The chain links TRBV27 to TRBJ1-1; D unresolved. This sample comprised peripheral blood, obtained on day 0 of AZD1222 vaccination. In DNA, the CDR3 is TGTGCCAGCAGTTTACAAAGGATGAACACTGAAGCTTTCTTT. Amino acids: CASSLQRMNTEAFF.